This T cell receptor (beta chain) was retrieved from a study of CD8+ T cells in alopecia areata. Sequencing templates came from extracted RNA that was reverse transcribed into cDNA. Method: immunoSEQ multiplex PCR; TCRdb's copy keeps in-frame clones and lacks some. The sample yields roughly 140,000 clones, around 50% seen once. The germline CDR1 and CDR2 sequences are SGHRS and YFSETQ. V was shortened by 7 bases and J by 5 bases, with 11 bases between the two germline ends. The CDR3 has 12 amino acids. The TCR comes from a human donor with alopecia areata. V and J are TRBV5-1 and TRBJ2-3; D gene unclear. The specimen comprised CD8+ T cells sorted from blood, sampled at week 0. The CDR3 spells CASGSARDTQYF. The CDR3 coding sequence is TGCGCCAGCGGATCTGCGCGAGATACGCAGTATTTT.